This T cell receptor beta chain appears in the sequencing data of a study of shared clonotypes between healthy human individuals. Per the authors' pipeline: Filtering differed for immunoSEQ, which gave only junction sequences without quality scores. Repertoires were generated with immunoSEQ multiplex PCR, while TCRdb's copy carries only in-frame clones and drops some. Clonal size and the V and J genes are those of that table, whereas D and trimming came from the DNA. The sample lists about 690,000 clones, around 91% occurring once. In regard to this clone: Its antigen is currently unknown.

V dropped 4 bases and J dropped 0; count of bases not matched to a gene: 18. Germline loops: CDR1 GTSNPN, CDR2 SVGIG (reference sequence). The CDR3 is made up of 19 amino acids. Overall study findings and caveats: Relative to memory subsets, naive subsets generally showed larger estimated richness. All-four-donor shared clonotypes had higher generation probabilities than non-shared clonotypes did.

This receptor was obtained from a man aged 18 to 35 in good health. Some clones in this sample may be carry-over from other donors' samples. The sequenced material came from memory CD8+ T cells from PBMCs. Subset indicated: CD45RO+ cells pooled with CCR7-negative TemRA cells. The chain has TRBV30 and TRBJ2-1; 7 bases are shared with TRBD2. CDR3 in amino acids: CAWTTLGGLALHSYNEQFF. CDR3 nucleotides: TGTGCCTGGACCACCCTGGGGGGGTTAGCCCTTCACTCCTACAATGAGCAGTTCTTC. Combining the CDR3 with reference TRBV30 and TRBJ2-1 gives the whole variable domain SQTIHQWPATLVQPVGSPLSLECTVEGTSNPNLYWYRQAAGRGLQLLFYSVGIGQISSEVPQNLSASRPQDRQFILSSKKLLLSDSGFYLCAWTTLGGLALHSYNEQFFGPGTRLTVL.